The present entry profiles one T cell receptor beta chain with its context. Antigen unknown. This sample stems from a study of T cell repertoires in cytomegalovirus infection. Germline V gene sequence: CDR1 MGHDK, CDR2 SYGVNS. The CDR3 runs 11 residues. The germline V and J ends were trimmed by 7 bases and 7 bases, with 10 bases remaining between them. Each CDR3 protein is one row after TCRdb ran MiXCR on the reads. This repertoire shows about 27,000 distinct CDR3 sequences, approximately 18% found once; its top ten account for about four fifths. This chain joins TRBV25-1 and TRBJ1-1; the D gene is possibly TRBD1 (6 bases). This sample comprised CD8+ T cells from cultured PBMCs, obtained from culture after CMV antigen stimulation. The receptor was derived from a human donor in good health (CMV status not recorded). Some clones in this sample may be carry-over from other donors' samples. This CDR3 is CASIGGGEAFF. CDR3 in DNA: TGTGCCAGCATAGGGGGAGGTGAAGCTTTCTTT.